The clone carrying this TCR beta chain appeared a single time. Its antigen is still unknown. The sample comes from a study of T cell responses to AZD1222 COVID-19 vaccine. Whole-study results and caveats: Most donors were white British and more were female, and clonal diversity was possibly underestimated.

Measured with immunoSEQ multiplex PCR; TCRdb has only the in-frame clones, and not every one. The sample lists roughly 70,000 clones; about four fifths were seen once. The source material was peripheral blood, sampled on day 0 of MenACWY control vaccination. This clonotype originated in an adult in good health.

The CDR3 bases are TGTGCCAGCGGCGGGCAGAATGAAAAACTGTTTTTT. Translating gives CASGGQNEKLFF. The gene calls are TRBV6-5 and TRBJ1-4; the D is unclear. Trimming shortened V by 8 bases and J by 5 bases, and 9 bases separated the two germline ends. This CDR3 comprises 12 residues. In germline, CDR1 is MNHEY, CDR2 SVGAGI.